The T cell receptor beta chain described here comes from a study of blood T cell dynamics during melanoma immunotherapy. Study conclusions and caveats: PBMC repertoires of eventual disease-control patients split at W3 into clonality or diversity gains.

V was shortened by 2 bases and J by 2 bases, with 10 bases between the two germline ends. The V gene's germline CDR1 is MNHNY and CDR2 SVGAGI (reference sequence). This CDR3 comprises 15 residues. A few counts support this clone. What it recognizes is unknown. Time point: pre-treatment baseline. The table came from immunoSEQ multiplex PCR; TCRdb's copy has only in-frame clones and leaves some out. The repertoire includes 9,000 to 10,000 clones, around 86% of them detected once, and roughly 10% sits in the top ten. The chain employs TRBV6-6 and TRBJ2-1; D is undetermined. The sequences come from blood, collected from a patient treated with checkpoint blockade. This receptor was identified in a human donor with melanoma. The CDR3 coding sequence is TGTGCCAGCAGTTACGCAGGACGGACCTACAATGAGCAGTTCTTC. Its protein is CASSYAGRTYNEQFF.